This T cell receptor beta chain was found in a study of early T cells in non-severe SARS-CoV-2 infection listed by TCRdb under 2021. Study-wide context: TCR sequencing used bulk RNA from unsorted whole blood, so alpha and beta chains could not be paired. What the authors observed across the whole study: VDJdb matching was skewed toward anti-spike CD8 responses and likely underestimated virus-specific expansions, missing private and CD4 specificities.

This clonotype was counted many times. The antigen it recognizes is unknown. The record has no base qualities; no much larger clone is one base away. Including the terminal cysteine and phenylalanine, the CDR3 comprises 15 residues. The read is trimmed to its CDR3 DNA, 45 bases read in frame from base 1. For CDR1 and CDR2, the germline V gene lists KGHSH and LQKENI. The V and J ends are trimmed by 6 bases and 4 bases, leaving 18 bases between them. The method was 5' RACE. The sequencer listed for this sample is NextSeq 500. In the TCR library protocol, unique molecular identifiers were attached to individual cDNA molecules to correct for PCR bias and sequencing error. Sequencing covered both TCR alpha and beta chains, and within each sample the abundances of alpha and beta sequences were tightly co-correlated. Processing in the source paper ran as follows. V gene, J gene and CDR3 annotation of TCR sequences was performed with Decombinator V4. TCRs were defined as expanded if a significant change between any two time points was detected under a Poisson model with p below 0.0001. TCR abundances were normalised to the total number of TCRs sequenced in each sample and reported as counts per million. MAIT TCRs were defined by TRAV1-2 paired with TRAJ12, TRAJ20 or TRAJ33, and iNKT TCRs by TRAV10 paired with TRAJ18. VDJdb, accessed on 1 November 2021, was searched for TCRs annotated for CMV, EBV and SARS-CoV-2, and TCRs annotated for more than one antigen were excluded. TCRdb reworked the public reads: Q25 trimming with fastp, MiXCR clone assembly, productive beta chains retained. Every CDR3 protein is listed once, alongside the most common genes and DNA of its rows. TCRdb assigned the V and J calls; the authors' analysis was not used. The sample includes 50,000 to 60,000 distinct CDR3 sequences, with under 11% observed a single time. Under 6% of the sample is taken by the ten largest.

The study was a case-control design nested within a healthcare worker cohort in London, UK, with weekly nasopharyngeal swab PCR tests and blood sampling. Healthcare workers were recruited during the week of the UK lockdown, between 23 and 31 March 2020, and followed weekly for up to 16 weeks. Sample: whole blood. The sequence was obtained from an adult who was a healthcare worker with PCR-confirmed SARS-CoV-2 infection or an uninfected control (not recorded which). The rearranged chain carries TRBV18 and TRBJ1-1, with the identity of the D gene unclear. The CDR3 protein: CASSKTIRDPTEAFF. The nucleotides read TGTGCCAGCTCCAAGACAATCCGGGATCCCACTGAAGCTTTCTTT.